This is a list of T cell receptor beta chains from one sample in a study of shared clonotypes between healthy human individuals. Measured with immunoSEQ multiplex PCR; TCRdb has only the in-frame clones, and not every one. The table includes 170,000 or so clones, 65% to 70% detected once. The sequencing sample was made of memory CD4+ T cells sorted from blood. The receptors here all came from a man younger than 40 in good health. The CDR3 runs from the conserved cysteine through the conserved F or W. The order of the fields is D gene, V gene, J gene, clone size, CDR3 DNA, CDR3 protein. A D gene is named only where the DNA matches it firmly. Some rows mark clone size as missing; the rest say once, few, many or name a class of expanded clone.

d_call: TRBD1
v_call: TRBV28
j_call: TRBJ2-7
clone_size: .
cdr3_nt: TGTGCCAGCAGCGTCAGGGGGCGATCCACCTACGAGCAGTACTTC
cdr3_aa: CASSVRGRSTYEQYF

d_call: .
v_call: TRBV7-9
j_call: TRBJ1-1
clone_size: .
cdr3_nt: TGTGCCAGCAGCTTAGGGGGACTGAAGAACACTGAAGCTTTCTTT
cdr3_aa: CASSLGGLKNTEAFF

d_call: .
v_call: TRBV14
j_call: TRBJ2-2
clone_size: .
cdr3_nt: TGTGCCAGCAGCCAAATTGGAGGGTCTTTCCCAACCGGGGAGCTGTTTTTT
cdr3_aa: CASSQIGGSFPTGELFF

d_call: TRBD2
v_call: TRBV6-1
j_call: TRBJ2-1
clone_size: .
cdr3_nt: TGTGCCAGCAGTGAAGCTGCGGGACTAGCGGGAGATGAGCAGTTCTTC
cdr3_aa: CASSEAAGLAGDEQFF

d_call: .
v_call: TRBV18
j_call: TRBJ2-7
clone_size: .
cdr3_nt: TGTGCCAGCTCATCGCAGACTACCTCCGAGCAGTACTTC
cdr3_aa: CASSSQTTSEQYF

d_call: .
v_call: TRBV13
j_call: TRBJ2-5
clone_size: .
cdr3_nt: TGTGCCAGCAGCTACGGACGGTTCCAAGAGACCCAGTACTTC
cdr3_aa: CASSYGRFQETQYF

d_call: .
v_call: TRBV10-2
j_call: TRBJ2-4
clone_size: once
cdr3_nt: TGCGCCAGCAGTGGTTCAGAGGGAAACATTCAGTACTTC
cdr3_aa: CASSGSEGNIQYF

d_call: .
v_call: TRBV6-1
j_call: TRBJ2-2
clone_size: .
cdr3_nt: TGTGCCAGCACAGCCATAAATCCCGGGGAGCTGTTTTTT
cdr3_aa: CASTAINPGELFF

d_call: .
v_call: TRBV6-1
j_call: TRBJ2-3
clone_size: .
cdr3_nt: TGTGCCAGCAGTGAACACACCGCAGTTCGCACAGATACGCAGTATTTT
cdr3_aa: CASSEHTAVRTDTQYF

d_call: TRBD1
v_call: TRBV5-1
j_call: TRBJ1-2
clone_size: .
cdr3_nt: TGCGCCAGCAGCTTGGGACAGGGGATCCCGGTTGGCTACACCTTC
cdr3_aa: CASSLGQGIPVGYTF

d_call: .
v_call: TRBV28
j_call: TRBJ2-5
clone_size: .
cdr3_nt: TGTGCCAGCAGTTTAAAAGAGACCCAGTACTTC
cdr3_aa: CASSLKETQYF

d_call: TRBD1
v_call: TRBV9
j_call: TRBJ1-4
clone_size: .
cdr3_nt: TGTGCCAGCAGCGTCACACCAGGGGGAAATGAAAAACTGTTTTTT
cdr3_aa: CASSVTPGGNEKLFF

d_call: TRBD1
v_call: TRBV19
j_call: TRBJ1-5
clone_size: .
cdr3_nt: TGTGCCAGTAGTATGGGCGAGACAGGGGGCCAGCCCCAGCATTTT
cdr3_aa: CASSMGETGGQPQHF

d_call: TRBD1
v_call: TRBV30
j_call: TRBJ1-2
clone_size: many
cdr3_nt: TGTGCCTGGACCCCAGGACAGGGGTATGGCTACACCTTC
cdr3_aa: CAWTPGQGYGYTF

d_call: .
v_call: TRBV15
j_call: TRBJ2-7
clone_size: .
cdr3_nt: TGTGCCACCAGCAGAGGGGAGACCCTTGTCTACGAGCAGTACTTC
cdr3_aa: CATSRGETLVYEQYF

d_call: .
v_call: TRBV12-2
j_call: TRBJ2-7
clone_size: many
cdr3_nt: TGTGCAAGTCGCTTAGGATACGGGAGGCCATGGGACGAGCAGTACTTC
cdr3_aa: CASRLGYGRPWDEQYF

d_call: TRBD1
v_call: TRBV6-1
j_call: TRBJ1-2
clone_size: .
cdr3_nt: TGTGCCAGCAGTGAATCAGCCAGGGGGCTGTACGGCTACACCTTC
cdr3_aa: CASSESARGLYGYTF

d_call: TRBD1
v_call: TRBV6-1
j_call: TRBJ2-3
clone_size: .
cdr3_nt: TGTGCCAGCAGCCCGGGACAGGGGGTGGTAGATACGCAGTATTTT
cdr3_aa: CASSPGQGVVDTQYF

d_call: TRBD2
v_call: TRBV7-9
j_call: TRBJ2-1
clone_size: few
cdr3_nt: TGTGCCAGCAGCCGGACTAGCGGGAGGGGCCACGTCGGTGAGCAGTTCTTC
cdr3_aa: CASSRTSGRGHVGEQFF

d_call: .
v_call: TRBV6-1
j_call: TRBJ2-1
clone_size: .
cdr3_nt: TGTGCCAGCAGTGACAGACCGGACAGACGGAACAATGAGCAGTTCTTC
cdr3_aa: CASSDRPDRRNNEQFF

d_call: TRBD2
v_call: TRBV2
j_call: TRBJ2-1
clone_size: .
cdr3_nt: TGTGCCAGCAGTTCGACTAGCGATTCCTACAATGAGCAGTTCTTC
cdr3_aa: CASSSTSDSYNEQFF

d_call: TRBD2
v_call: TRBV6-1
j_call: TRBJ2-7
clone_size: .
cdr3_nt: TGTGCCAGCAGTGCAGCGGGAGGGTACTCCTACGAGCAGTACTTC
cdr3_aa: CASSAAGGYSYEQYF

d_call: .
v_call: TRBV7-9
j_call: TRBJ2-5
clone_size: .
cdr3_nt: TGTGCCAGCAGCTGGGGCAGGGGTCGGGAGACCCAGTACTTC
cdr3_aa: CASSWGRGRETQYF

d_call: TRBD1
v_call: TRBV19
j_call: TRBJ2-2
clone_size: .
cdr3_nt: TGTGCCAGTAGTATGAGGGACAGGGGGAGGACCGGGGAGCTGTTTTTT
cdr3_aa: CASSMRDRGRTGELFF

d_call: .
v_call: TRBV18
j_call: TRBJ2-3
clone_size: .
cdr3_nt: TGTGCCAGCTCGCCTTACACAGATACGCAGTATTTT
cdr3_aa: CASSPYTDTQYF

d_call: .
v_call: TRBV28
j_call: TRBJ1-5
clone_size: .
cdr3_nt: TGTGCCAGCAGTACCCGACGGCCCCAGCATTTT
cdr3_aa: CASSTRRPQHF

d_call: TRBD1
v_call: TRBV28
j_call: TRBJ1-2
clone_size: .
cdr3_nt: TGTGCCAGCAGTGCGAGCGGACAGGCCAATGTGGGTTATGGCTACACCTTC
cdr3_aa: CASSASGQANVGYGYTF

d_call: TRBD2
v_call: TRBV25-1
j_call: TRBJ2-7
clone_size: .
cdr3_nt: TGTGCCAGTAGTGTAGCACGGACTAGCTCCGAGCAGTACTTC
cdr3_aa: CASSVARTSSEQYF

d_call: TRBD2
v_call: TRBV7-6
j_call: TRBJ2-1
clone_size: .
cdr3_nt: TGTGCCAGCAGTTTCCAAATCCCGACCGGGACTAGCGGAAATGAGCAGTTCTTC
cdr3_aa: CASSFQIPTGTSGNEQFF

d_call: TRBD2
v_call: TRBV14
j_call: TRBJ2-1
clone_size: many
cdr3_nt: TGTGCCAGCAGCCAAGAAGGCGGACTAGCGGGAGTTGAGCAGTTCTTC
cdr3_aa: CASSQEGGLAGVEQFF

d_call: TRBD1
v_call: TRBV19
j_call: TRBJ1-2
clone_size: .
cdr3_nt: TGTGCCAGTAGTACTAGAGCCCCGGGACAGTCTTATGGCTACACCTTC
cdr3_aa: CASSTRAPGQSYGYTF

d_call: TRBD2
v_call: TRBV6-6
j_call: TRBJ2-7
clone_size: .
cdr3_nt: TGTGCCAGCAGTCCCCTCAGCGGGAGTTCCCACGAGCAGTACTTC
cdr3_aa: CASSPLSGSSHEQYF

d_call: TRBD2
v_call: TRBV5-6
j_call: TRBJ2-5
clone_size: few
cdr3_nt: TGTGCCAGCAGCTTGGCGGGAGGAGGAGAGACCCAGTACTTC
cdr3_aa: CASSLAGGGETQYF

d_call: .
v_call: TRBV15
j_call: TRBJ2-1
clone_size: .
cdr3_nt: TGTGCCACCAGCACCCTTTATCTCTACAATGAGCAGTTCTTC
cdr3_aa: CATSTLYLYNEQFF

d_call: TRBD1
v_call: TRBV4-1
j_call: TRBJ2-7
clone_size: .
cdr3_nt: TGCGCCAGCAGCCAAGTAGCAGGGGGCAGGTACGAGCAGTACTTC
cdr3_aa: CASSQVAGGRYEQYF

d_call: .
v_call: TRBV18
j_call: TRBJ2-7
clone_size: .
cdr3_nt: TGTGCCAGCTCACCACAAAGCGGTTTCTCCTACGAGCAGTACTTC
cdr3_aa: CASSPQSGFSYEQYF

d_call: TRBD2
v_call: TRBV5-1
j_call: TRBJ2-7
clone_size: once
cdr3_nt: TGCGCCAGCAGCTTGGTCGCGGGAGAGAGTTACGAGCAGTACTTC
cdr3_aa: CASSLVAGESYEQYF

d_call: .
v_call: TRBV9
j_call: TRBJ2-1
clone_size: .
cdr3_nt: TGTGCCAGCAGCCCTAATACCCCCCTAGGGCTGGATGAGCAGTTCTTC
cdr3_aa: CASSPNTPLGLDEQFF

d_call: .
v_call: TRBV25-1
j_call: TRBJ2-5
clone_size: .
cdr3_nt: TGTGCCAGCAGTGACGTATCGGCCCAGGGAGGACCCCAAGAGACCCAGTACTTC
cdr3_aa: CASSDVSAQGGPQETQYF

d_call: .
v_call: TRBV2
j_call: TRBJ1-2
clone_size: .
cdr3_nt: TGTGCCAGCAAAAACCAGGGAAATAGTCGATCCTCTAACTATGGCTACACCTTC
cdr3_aa: CASKNQGNSRSSNYGYTF

d_call: TRBD1
v_call: TRBV11-2
j_call: TRBJ1-1
clone_size: .
cdr3_nt: TGTGCCAGCAGCCCCACGACAGGGGGTATTCCTGAAGCTTTCTTT
cdr3_aa: CASSPTTGGIPEAFF

d_call: TRBD2
v_call: TRBV7-2
j_call: TRBJ2-7
clone_size: .
cdr3_nt: TGTGCCAGCAGCTTAGTAGGACTAGCGGGCCACGAGCAGTACTTC
cdr3_aa: CASSLVGLAGHEQYF

d_call: .
v_call: TRBV11-2
j_call: TRBJ2-5
clone_size: .
cdr3_nt: TGTGCCAGCACCCCCGGGTGGGAGCAGTACTTC
cdr3_aa: CASTPGWEQYF